Listed here are 20 T cell receptor beta chains from one sample, sequenced in a study of Graves' ophthalmopathy and Graves' hyperthyroidism. Investigators amplified TCR beta CDR3 regions from RNA transcripts. The authors performed first-round RT-PCR with HTBI primers and then a second-round multiplex PCR. TCRdb ran MiXCR on the multiplex PCR reads and lists one entry per CDR3 protein. The table records more than 1,000,000 distinct CDR3 sequences, roughly 35% of them present only once. Material for sequencing was peripheral blood or thyroid tissue (not recorded which). These receptors all come from an adult man with Graves' hyperthyroidism.

The V and J genes are TRBV9 and TRBJ2-7, with D possibly matching TRBD1 (5 bases). CDR3 length equals 15 residues. Germline CDR1 and CDR2: SGDLS and YYNGEE. V was cut by 4 bases and J by 2 bases, with 16 bases left in between. The CDR3 nucleotides are TGTGCCAGCAGCATCGACCCGACAGCCCCCTACGAGCAGTACTTC. Protein: CASSIDPTAPYEQYF. Combining the CDR3 with reference TRBV9 and TRBJ2-7 gives the whole variable domain DSGVTQTPKHLITATGQRVTLRCSPRSGDLSVYWYQQSLDQGLQFLIQYYNGEERAKGNILERFSAQQFPDLHSELNLSSLELGDSALYFCASSIDPTAPYEQYFGPGTRLTVT.

This rearrangement joins TRBV5-6 to TRBJ1-2; D might be TRBD1 (6 bases). Trimming took 4 bases from V and 2 from J, leaving 12 bases between them. Germline CDR1 and CDR2: SGHDT and YYEEEE. CDR3 length equals 14 residues. The CDR3 loop is CASSPKGGNYGYTF. CDR3 coding DNA: TGTGCCAGCAGCCCCAAGGGGGGCAACTATGGCTACACCTTC.

This clonotype was seen ten or more times. The chain is built from TRBV12-3 or TRBV12-4 and TRBJ1-6, with D unclear. Trimming pared 6 bases from V and 11 bases from J, leaving 11 bases between. The CDR3 runs to 12 residues. The CDR3 nucleotides are TGTGCCAGCAGGACTAGTTCGGCACCCCTCCACTTT. Its translation is CASRTSSAPLHF.

As concerns this clonotype: It may be a read error: a sequence one base away is much more abundant. V gene TRBV7-2 combines with J gene TRBJ1-6; possibly TRBD1 for D (5 bases). Germline V gene data show CDR1 as SGHTA and CDR2 as FQGNSA. This CDR3 region has 19 residues. CDR3 residues: CASSLLRGIGGSYNPPLHF. CDR3 nucleotide sequence: TGTGCCAGCAGCTTATTGCGGGGGATCGGGGGGTCCTATAATCCACCCCTCCACTTT.

This clonotype appeared many times. The chain joins TRBV2 to TRBJ1-4; D remains unclear. Germline values: CDR1 SNHLY, CDR2 FYNNEI. The germline V and J ends were trimmed by 7 bases and 8 bases, with 11 bases remaining between them. CDR3 length: 12 amino acids. CDR3 coding DNA: TGTGCCAGCAAACGGGCTGAGGAAAAACTGTTTTTT. Encoded protein: CASKRAEEKLFF.

A word on this clonotype: A much larger clone differs from this one at a single base, so this may be a read error. A read error is likely, as this CDR3 ends without the conserved phenylalanine or tryptophan. No DNA is shown, since the ends of the CDR3 on it are uncertain; the CDR3 is the one TCRdb lists. The chain is built from TRBV9 and TRBJ2-7; the table's TRBD1 call for D was not verified on the DNA. The CDR3 numbers 10 amino acids, ends counted. CDR1 and CDR2 (germline): SGDLS, YYNGEE. This CDR3 is CASSVRPDTL.

This clonotype was seen ten or more times. This chain connects TRBV27 to TRBJ1-1; D unresolved. Trimming removed 5 bases at V and 0 bases at J, with 13 bases between. Germline CDR1 reads MNHEY; CDR2 reads SMNVEV (reference sequence). CDR3 length: 15 amino acids. In nucleotides, the CDR3 is TGTGCCAGCAGTGGCCTCGGCAGTATGAACACTGAAGCTTTCTTT. It yields the protein CASSGLGSMNTEAFF.

This clonotype occurred once. A read error is likely, as this CDR3 ends without the conserved phenylalanine or tryptophan. V is TRBV11-2 and J is TRBJ1-1, with D maybe TRBD1 (6 bases). V lost 5 bases to trimming and J lost 2 bases, with 12 bases between them. The CDR3 length is 14 residues. CDR1 is SGHAT, CDR2 FQNNGV, per germline. The CDR3 coding sequence is TGTGCCAGCAGCCCAGGGGCAATAAACACTGAAGCTTTCCTT. This encodes CASSPGAINTEAFL.

The chain is built from TRBV29-1 and TRBJ2-5; D remains ambiguous. The CDR3 is 14 amino acids. Germline V gives CDR1 SQVTM, CDR2 ANQGSEA. The V end was cut by 1 base, the J end by 4 bases, with 13 bases between. This CDR3 reads CSVEGQVVVETQYF. CDR3 coding DNA: TGCAGCGTTGAAGGTCAGGTGGTCGTAGAGACCCAGTACTTC.

The chain employs TRBV28 and TRBJ1-2, with D perhaps matching TRBD1 (5 bases). The V end was cut by 7 bases, the J end by 8 bases, with 14 bases between. The CDR3 length is 12 residues. Germline V gene sequence: CDR1 MDHEN, CDR2 SYDVKM. The CDR3: CASTQGGVGYTF. The CDR3 coding sequence is TGTGCCAGCACCCAGGGAGGCGTAGGCTACACCTTC.

V and J are TRBV7-2 and TRBJ2-5; no reliable D call. The V gene's germline CDR1 is SGHTA and CDR2 FQGNSA. CDR3 size: 13 residues. With 4 bases removed from V and 5 bases from J, the gap between germline ends came to 11 bases. The CDR3 nucleotides read TGTGCCAGCAGCTCAATAGGGATCGAGACCCAGTACTTC. It specifies CASSSIGIETQYF.

This clonotype was counted many times. The gene calls are TRBV24-1 and TRBJ2-5; 8 nucleotides line up with TRBD1. CDR1 and CDR2 (germline): KGHDR, SFDVKD. J lost 1 base, V lost 3 bases, and 9 bases had no gene match. CDR3 length: 17 residues. The CDR3 spells CATSDTSGTGTQETQYF. CDR3 bases: TGTGCCACCAGTGATACTTCCGGGACAGGCACCCAAGAGACCCAGTACTTC.

In this sample, this clonotype turned up many times. This chain connects TRBV29-1 to TRBJ2-2, with D maybe TRBD1 (6 bases). CDR1 is SQVTM and CDR2 is ANQGSEA in the germline V gene. The V gene lost 5 bases and the J gene lost 4 bases, with 14 bases spanning the gap. The CDR3 contains 14 residues. The CDR3 region is CSVLDTGSTGELFF. The CDR3 DNA follows: TGCAGCGTTTTGGATACAGGGAGCACCGGGGAGCTGTTTTTT.

This clonotype was observed at least ten times. The V call is TRBV6-2 or TRBV6-3, the J call TRBJ2-5; D is uncertain. Trimming took off 6 bases at V and 5 bases at J, with 4 bases between the two ends. The CDR3 runs to 10 residues. Germline V lookup: CDR1 MNHEY, CDR2 SVGEGT. The CDR3 DNA sequence: TGTGCCAGCAGCTGGGAGACCCAGTACTTC. Translation: CASSWETQYF.

Comment on this clonotype: This is likely a read error, given that the CDR3 carries no conserved phenylalanine or tryptophan at its end. This chain links TRBV10-2 with TRBJ1-2; 12 nucleotides agree with TRBD1. The CDR3 has 15 residues. Germline-derived CDR1 and CDR2 are WSHSY and SAAADI. The CDR3 region is CASSWDRGLHHGYTL. CDR3 bases: TGTGCCAGCAGTTGGGACAGGGGGCTACACCATGGCTACACCCTC.

This clonotype has a handful of counts. The V gene is TRBV7-9, the J gene TRBJ2-7; 10 nucleotides align to TRBD1. CDR3 size: 16 residues. J gave up 3 bases and V 5 bases, and 10 bases lay outside the gene matches. Germline values: CDR1 SEHNR, CDR2 FQNEAQ (reference sequence). Here the CDR3 reads CASSPPPTGGFYEQYF. The CDR3, as DNA: TGTGCCAGCAGCCCTCCCCCGACAGGGGGCTTCTACGAGCAGTACTTC.

Points on this clonotype: At one of its ends the junction is not consistent with the germline gene, which may arise from a read error. The V call is TRBV19, the J call TRBJ2-2, with TRBD1 as a possible D gene (6 bases). The germline V gene has CDR1 LNHDA and CDR2 SQIVND (reference sequence). The length of the CDR3 is 17 residues. This CDR3 reads CASTNMGQLANPGELFF. Here the CDR3 DNA reads TGTGCCAGTACCAATATGGGACAACTCGCGAACCCCGGGGAGCTGTTTTTT.

In this sample, this clonotype turned up many times. CDR3 nucleotides: TGTGCCAGCAGCCCCGCGGGCGCGACCTATGGCTACACCTTC. Protein product: CASSPAGATYGYTF. The chain carries TRBV5-6 and TRBJ1-2; D remains ambiguous. The CDR3 length is 14 residues. V was shortened by 4 bases and J by 4 bases, with 14 bases between the two germline ends. In germline, CDR1 is SGHDT, CDR2 YYEEEE.

This clonotype was observed a handful of times. The V gene is TRBV20-1, the J gene TRBJ2-7; D remains unclear. Germline CDR1 DFQATT, CDR2 SNEGSKA (reference sequence). V lost 7 bases, J lost 4 bases, and 14 bases lay in between. This CDR3 contains 12 residues. Written as DNA, the CDR3 is TGCAGTGTGGACGGCACCCTTTACGAGCAGTACTTC. It codes for CSVDGTLYEQYF.

In this sample, this clonotype turned up a few times. Possible read error: a much larger clone is one base away. The CDR3 loop is CASSSVMNTEAFF. CDR3 bases: TGTGCCAGCAGCTCTGTGATGAACACTGAAGCTTTCTTT. The chain is built from TRBV11-2 and TRBJ1-1; D unclear. The V and J ends lost 4 bases and 0 bases respectively, with 6 bases between them. This CDR3 spans 13 amino acids. Germline V lookup: CDR1 SGHAT, CDR2 FQNNGV.